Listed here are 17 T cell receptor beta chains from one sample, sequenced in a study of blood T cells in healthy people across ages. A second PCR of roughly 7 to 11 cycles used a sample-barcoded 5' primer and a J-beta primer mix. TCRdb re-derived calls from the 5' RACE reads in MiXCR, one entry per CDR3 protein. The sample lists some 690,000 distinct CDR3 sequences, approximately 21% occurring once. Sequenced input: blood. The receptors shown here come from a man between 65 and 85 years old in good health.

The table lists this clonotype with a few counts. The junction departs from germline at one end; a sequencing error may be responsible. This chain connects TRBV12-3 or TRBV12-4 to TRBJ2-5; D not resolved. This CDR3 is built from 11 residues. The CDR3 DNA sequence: TGTGCCAGCAGTTCTGGGCCTTGGCGGTTCTTC. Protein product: CASSSGPWRFF.

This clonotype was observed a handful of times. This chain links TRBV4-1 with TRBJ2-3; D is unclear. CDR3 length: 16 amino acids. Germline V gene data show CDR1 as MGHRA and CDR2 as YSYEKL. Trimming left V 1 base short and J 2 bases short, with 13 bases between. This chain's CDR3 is CASSQVDRPHTDTQYF. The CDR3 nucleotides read TGCGCCAGCAGCCAAGTTGACCGTCCTCACACAGATACGCAGTATTTT.

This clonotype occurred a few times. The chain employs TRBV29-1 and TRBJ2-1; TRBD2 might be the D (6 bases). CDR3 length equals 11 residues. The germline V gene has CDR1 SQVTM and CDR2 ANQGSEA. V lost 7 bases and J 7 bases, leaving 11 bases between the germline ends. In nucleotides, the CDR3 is TGCAGCGCTGGAGGGCCGAATGAGCAGTTCTTC. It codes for CSAGGPNEQFF.

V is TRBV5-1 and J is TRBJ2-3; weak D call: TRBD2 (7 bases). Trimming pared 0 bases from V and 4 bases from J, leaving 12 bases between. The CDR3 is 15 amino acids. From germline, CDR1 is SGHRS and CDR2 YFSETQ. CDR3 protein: CASSLEGGRADTQYF. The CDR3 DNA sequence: TGCGCCAGCAGCTTGGAGGGGGGGCGGGCAGATACGCAGTATTTT.

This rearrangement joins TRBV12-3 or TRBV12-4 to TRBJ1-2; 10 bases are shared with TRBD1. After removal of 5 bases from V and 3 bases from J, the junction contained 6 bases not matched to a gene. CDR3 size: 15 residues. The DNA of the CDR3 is TGTGCCAGCAGTCTGCCCGGGACAGGGGACTATGGCTACACCTTC. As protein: CASSLPGTGDYGYTF.

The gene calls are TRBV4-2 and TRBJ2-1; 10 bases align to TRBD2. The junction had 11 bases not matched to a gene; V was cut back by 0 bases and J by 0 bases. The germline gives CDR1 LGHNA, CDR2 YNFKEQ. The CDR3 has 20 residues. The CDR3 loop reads CASSQDRVAGGYSSYNEQFF. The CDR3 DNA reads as TGTGCCAGCAGCCAAGATAGGGTAGCGGGGGGCTATAGCTCCTACAATGAGCAGTTCTTC.

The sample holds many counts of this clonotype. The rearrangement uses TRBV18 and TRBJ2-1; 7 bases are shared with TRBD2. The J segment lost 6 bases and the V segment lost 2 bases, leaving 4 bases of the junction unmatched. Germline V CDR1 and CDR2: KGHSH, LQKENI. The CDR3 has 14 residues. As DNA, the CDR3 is TGTGCCAGCTCACCATCGCGGGAGTCCAATGAGCAGTTCTTC. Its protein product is CASSPSRESNEQFF.

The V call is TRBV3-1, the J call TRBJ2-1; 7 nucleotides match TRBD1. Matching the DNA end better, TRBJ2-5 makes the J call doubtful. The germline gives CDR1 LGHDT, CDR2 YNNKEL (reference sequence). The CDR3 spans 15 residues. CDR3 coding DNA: TGTGCCAGCAGCCAGACCTGGGGACAGCAAGAGACCCAGTACTTC. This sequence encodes CASSQTWGQQETQYF.

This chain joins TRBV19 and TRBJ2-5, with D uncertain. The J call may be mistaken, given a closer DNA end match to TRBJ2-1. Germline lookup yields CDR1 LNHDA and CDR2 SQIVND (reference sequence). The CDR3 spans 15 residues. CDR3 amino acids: CASSILVRTFGEQFF. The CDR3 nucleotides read TGTGCCAGTAGTATATTGGTTAGAACCTTCGGTGAGCAGTTCTTC.

The CDR3 DNA follows: TGTGCCAGCAGACGGGGGTTGGCTGAAGCTTTCTTT. It translates to CASRRGLAEAFF. The chain links TRBV2 to TRBJ1-1; a possible D gene is TRBD1 (5 bases). V was pared by 6 bases and J by 6 bases, with 11 bases between. The CDR3 has 12 amino acids. Looked up from germline, CDR1 is SNHLY and CDR2 is FYNNEI. Variable domain in full (rest from reference TRBV2 and TRBJ1-1): EPEVTQTPSHQVTQMGQEVILRCVPISNHLYFYWYRQILGQKVEFLVSFYNNEISEKSEIFDDQFSVERPDGSNFTLKIRSTKLEDSAMYFCASRRGLAEAFFGQGTRLTVV.

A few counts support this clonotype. The CDR3 nucleotides are TGTGCCAGCAGCCCACGTGATGGGACTGAAGCTTTCTTT. Its translation: CASSPRDGTEAFF. The chain recombines TRBV3-1 with TRBJ1-1; no clear D gene. The CDR3 runs 13 residues. Trimming stripped 4 bases from V and 5 bases from J, with 11 bases between. Germline CDR1 and CDR2: LGHDT and YNNKEL (reference sequence).

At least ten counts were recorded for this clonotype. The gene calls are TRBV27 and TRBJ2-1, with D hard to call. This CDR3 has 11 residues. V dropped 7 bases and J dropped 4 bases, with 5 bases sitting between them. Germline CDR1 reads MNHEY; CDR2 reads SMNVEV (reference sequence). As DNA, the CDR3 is TGTGCCAGCAAAGTTTACAATGAGCAGTTCTTC. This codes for CASKVYNEQFF.

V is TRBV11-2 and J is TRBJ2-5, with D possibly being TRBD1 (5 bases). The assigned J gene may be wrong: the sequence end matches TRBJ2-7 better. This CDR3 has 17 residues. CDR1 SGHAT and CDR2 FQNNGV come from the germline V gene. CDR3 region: CASSLDQGAGIPYEQYF. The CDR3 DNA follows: TGTGCCAGCAGCTTAGATCAAGGGGCAGGGATTCCCTACGAGCAGTACTTC.

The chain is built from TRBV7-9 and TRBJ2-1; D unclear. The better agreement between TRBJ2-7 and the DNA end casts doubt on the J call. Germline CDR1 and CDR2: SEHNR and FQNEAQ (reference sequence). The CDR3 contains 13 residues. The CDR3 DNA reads TGTGCCAGCAGCACACTCCCGTTTTACGAGCAGTACTTC. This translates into CASSTLPFYEQYF.

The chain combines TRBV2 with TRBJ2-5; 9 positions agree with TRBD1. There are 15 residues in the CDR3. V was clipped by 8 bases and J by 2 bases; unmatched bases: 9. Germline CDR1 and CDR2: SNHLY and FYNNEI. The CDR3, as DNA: TGTGCCAGCCGCGCACAGGGGGCCCCTCAAGAGACCCAGTACTTC. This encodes CASRAQGAPQETQYF.

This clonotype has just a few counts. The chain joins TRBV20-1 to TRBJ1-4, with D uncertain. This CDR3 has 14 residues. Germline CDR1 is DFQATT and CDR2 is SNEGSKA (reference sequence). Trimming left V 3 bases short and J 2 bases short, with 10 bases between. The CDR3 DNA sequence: TGCAGTGCTAGGGGCGGGAGCACTAATGAAAAACTGTTTTTT. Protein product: CSARGGSTNEKLFF.

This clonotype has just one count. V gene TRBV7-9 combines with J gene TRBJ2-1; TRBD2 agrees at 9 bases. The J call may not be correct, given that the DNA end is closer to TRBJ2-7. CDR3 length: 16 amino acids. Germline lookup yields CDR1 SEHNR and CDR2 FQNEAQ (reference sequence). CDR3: CASSSTLAGPIYEQYF. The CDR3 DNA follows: TGTGCCAGCAGCTCGACCCTAGCGGGGCCGATCTACGAGCAGTACTTC.